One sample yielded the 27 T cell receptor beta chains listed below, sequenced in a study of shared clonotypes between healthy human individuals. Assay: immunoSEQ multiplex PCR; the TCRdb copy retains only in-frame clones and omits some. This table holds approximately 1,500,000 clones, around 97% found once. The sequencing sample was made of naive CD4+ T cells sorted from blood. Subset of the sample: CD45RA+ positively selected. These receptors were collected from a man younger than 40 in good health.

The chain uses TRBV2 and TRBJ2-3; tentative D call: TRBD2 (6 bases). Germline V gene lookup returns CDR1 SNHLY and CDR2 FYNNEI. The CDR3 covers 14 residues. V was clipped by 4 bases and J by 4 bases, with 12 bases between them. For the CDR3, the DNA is TGTGCCAGCAGTGCATCGGGAGTTTCAGATACGCAGTATTTT. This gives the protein CASSASGVSDTQYF. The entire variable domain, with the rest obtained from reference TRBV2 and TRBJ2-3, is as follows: EPEVTQTPSHQVTQMGQEVILRCVPISNHLYFYWYRQILGQKVEFLVSFYNNEISEKSEIFDDQFSVERPDGSNFTLKIRSTKLEDSAMYFCASSASGVSDTQYFGPGTRLTVL.

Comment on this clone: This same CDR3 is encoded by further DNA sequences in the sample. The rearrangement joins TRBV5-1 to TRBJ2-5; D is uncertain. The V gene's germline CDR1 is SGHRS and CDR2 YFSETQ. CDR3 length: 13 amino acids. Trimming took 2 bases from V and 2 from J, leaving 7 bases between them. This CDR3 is CASSFSPQETQYF. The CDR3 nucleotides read TGCGCCAGCAGCTTTTCACCTCAAGAGACCCAGTACTTC.

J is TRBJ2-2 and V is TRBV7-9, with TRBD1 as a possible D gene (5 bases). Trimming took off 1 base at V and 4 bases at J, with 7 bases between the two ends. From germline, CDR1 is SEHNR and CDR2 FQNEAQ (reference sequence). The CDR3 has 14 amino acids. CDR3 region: CASSLGRVTGELFF. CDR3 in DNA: TGTGCCAGCAGCTTAGGCAGGGTCACCGGGGAGCTGTTTTTT.

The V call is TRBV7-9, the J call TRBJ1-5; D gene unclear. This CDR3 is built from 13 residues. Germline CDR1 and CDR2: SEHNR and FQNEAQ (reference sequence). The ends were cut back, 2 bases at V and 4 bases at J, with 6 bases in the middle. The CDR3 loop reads CASSLNKNQPQHF. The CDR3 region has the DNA TGTGCCAGCAGCTTAAATAAGAATCAGCCCCAGCATTTT. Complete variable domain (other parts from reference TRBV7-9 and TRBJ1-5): DTGVSQNPRHKITKRGQNVTFRCDPISEHNRLYWYRQTLGQGPEFLTYFQNEAQLEKSRLLSDRFSAERPKGSFSTLEIQRTEQGDSAMYLCASSLNKNQPQHFGDGTRLSIL.

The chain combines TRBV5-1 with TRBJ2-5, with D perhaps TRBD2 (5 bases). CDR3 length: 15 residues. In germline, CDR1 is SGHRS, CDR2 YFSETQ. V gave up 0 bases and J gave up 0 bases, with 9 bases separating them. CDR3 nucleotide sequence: TGCGCCAGCAGCTTGGGTAGCGAGTACCAAGAGACCCAGTACTTC. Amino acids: CASSLGSEYQETQYF.

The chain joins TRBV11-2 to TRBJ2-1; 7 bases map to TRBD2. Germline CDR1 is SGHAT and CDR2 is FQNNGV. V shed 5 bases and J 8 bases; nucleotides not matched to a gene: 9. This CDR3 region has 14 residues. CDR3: CASSNGRESYEQFF. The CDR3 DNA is TGTGCCAGCAGCAATGGGCGGGAGTCGTATGAGCAGTTCTTC.

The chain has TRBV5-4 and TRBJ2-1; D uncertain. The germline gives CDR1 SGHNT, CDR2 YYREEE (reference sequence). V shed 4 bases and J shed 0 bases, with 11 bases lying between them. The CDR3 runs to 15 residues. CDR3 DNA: TGTGCCAGCAGCCGCCCCTCTAGCTCCTACAATGAGCAGTTCTTC. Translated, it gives CASSRPSSSYNEQFF.

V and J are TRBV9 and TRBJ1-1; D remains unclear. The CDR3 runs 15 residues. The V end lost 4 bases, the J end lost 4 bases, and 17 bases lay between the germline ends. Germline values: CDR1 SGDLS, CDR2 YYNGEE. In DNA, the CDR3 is TGTGCCAGCAGCCCCCCCAAGTCGGCGGGCACTGAAGCTTTCTTT. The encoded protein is CASSPPKSAGTEAFF.

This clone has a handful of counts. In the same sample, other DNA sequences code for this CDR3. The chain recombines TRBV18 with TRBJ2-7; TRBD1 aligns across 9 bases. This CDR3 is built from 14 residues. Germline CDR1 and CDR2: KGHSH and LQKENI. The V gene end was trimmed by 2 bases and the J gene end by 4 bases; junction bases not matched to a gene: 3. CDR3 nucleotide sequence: TGTGCCAGCTCACCAGGACAGGGGAGATACGAGCAGTACTTC. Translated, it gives CASSPGQGRYEQYF.

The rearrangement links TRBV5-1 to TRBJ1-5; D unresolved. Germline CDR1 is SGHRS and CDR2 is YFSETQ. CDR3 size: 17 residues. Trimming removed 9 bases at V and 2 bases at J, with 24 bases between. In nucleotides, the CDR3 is TGCGCCACCCGAGGAGGGAAATGGCCGTGGGGCAATCAGCCCCAGCATTTT. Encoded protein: CATRGGKWPWGNQPQHF.

The CDR3 coding sequence is TGTGCCAGCAGTGTGGACAGGGGCACTGAAGCTTTCTTT. The encoded protein is CASSVDRGTEAFF. This sequence joins TRBV6-5 and TRBJ1-1, with 9 bases matching TRBD1. The germline CDR1 and CDR2 sequences are MNHEY and SVGAGI. This CDR3 has 13 residues. V shed 5 bases, J shed 4 bases, and the junction held 2 bases outside the gene matches.

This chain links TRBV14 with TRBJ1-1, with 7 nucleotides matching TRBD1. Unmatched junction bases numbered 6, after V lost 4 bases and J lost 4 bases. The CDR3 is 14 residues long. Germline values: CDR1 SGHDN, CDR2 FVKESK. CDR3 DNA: TGTGCCAGCAGCCCTAAGACAGGGTTCACTGAAGCTTTCTTT. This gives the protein CASSPKTGFTEAFF. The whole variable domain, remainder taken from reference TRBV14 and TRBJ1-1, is EAGVTQFPSHSVIEKGQTVTLRCDPISGHDNLYWYRRVMGKEIKFLLHFVKESKQDESGMPNNRFLAERTGGTYSTLKVQPAELEDSGVYFCASSPKTGFTEAFFGQGTRLTVV.

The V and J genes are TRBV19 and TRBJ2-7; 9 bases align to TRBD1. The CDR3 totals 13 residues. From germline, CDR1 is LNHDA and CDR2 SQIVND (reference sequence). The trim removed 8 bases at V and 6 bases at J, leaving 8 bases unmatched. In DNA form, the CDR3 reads TGTGCCAGTGGGCGGGACAGGGCCACCGAGCAGTACTTC. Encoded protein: CASGRDRATEQYF.

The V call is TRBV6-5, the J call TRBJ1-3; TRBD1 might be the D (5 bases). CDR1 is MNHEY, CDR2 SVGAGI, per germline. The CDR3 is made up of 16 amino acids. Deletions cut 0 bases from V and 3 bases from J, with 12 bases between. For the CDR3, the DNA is TGTGCCAGCAGTTACTCGCGTCTGGGGGGTGGAAACACCATATATTTT. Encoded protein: CASSYSRLGGGNTIYF.

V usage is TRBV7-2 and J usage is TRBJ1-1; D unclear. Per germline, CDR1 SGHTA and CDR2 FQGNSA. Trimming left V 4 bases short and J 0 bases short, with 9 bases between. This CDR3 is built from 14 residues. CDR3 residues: CASSSNTLNTEAFF. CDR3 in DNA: TGTGCCAGCAGCTCCAACACTCTGAACACTGAAGCTTTCTTT.

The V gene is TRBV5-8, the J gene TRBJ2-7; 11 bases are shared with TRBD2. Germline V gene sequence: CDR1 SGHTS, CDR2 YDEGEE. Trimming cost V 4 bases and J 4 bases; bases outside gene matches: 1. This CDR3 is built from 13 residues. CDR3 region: CASSRTSGYEQYF. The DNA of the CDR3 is TGTGCCAGCAGCCGGACTAGCGGGTACGAGCAGTACTTC. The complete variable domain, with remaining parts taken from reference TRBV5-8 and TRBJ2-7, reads EAGVTQSPTHLIKTRGQQATLRCSPISGHTSVYWYQQALGLGLQFLLWYDEGEERNRGNFPPRFSGRQFPNYSSELNVNALELEDSALYLCASSRTSGYEQYFGPGTRLTVT.

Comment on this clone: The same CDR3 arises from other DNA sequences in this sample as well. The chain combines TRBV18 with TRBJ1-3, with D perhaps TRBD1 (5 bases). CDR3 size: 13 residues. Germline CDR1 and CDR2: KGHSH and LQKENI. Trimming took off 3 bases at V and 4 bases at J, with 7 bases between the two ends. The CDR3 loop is CASSPRTGNTIYF. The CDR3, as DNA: TGTGCCAGCTCACCCCGGACAGGAAACACCATATATTTT.

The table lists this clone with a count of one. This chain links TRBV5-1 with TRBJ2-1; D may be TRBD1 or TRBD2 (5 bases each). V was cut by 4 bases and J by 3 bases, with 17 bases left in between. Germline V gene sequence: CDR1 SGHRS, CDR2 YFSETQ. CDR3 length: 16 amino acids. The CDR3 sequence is CASSEGSSSLYNEQFF. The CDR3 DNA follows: TGCGCCAGCAGCGAGGGGTCCTCCTCGCTCTACAATGAGCAGTTCTTC.

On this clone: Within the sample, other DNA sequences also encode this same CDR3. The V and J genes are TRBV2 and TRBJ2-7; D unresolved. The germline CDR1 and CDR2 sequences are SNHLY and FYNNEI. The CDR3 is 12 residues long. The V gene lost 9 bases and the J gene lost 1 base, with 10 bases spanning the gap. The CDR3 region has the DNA TGTGCCAGTCGGTTGGGTTCCTACGAGCAGTACTTC. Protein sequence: CASRLGSYEQYF.

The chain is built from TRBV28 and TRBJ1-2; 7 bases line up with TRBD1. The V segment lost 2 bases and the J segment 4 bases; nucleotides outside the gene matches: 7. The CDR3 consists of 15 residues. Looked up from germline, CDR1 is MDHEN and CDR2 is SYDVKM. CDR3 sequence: CASSLAGTARYGYTF. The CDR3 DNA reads TGTGCCAGCAGTTTAGCCGGGACAGCGCGCTATGGCTACACCTTC.

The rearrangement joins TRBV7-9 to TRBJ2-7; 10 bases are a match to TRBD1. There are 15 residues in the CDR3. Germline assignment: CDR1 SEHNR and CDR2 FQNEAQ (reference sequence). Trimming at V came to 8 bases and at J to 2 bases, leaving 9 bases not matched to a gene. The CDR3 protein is CASGSPGQGPYEQYF. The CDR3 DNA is TGTGCCAGCGGATCACCGGGACAGGGGCCCTACGAGCAGTACTTC.

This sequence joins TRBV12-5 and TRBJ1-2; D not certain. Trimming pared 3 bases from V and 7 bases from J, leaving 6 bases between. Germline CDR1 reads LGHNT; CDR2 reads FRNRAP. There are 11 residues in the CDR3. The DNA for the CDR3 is TGTGCTAGTGGTTTACGGCCTGGCTACACCTTC. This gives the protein CASGLRPGYTF.

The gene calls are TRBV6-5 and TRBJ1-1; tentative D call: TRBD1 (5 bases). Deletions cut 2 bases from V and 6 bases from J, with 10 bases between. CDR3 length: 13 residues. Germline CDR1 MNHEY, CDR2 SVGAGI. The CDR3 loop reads CASSYGGEAEAFF. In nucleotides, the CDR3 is TGTGCCAGCAGTTACGGGGGTGAGGCTGAAGCTTTCTTT.

In DNA, the CDR3 is TGTGCCAGCAGTTTCATTGGCTCTGGAAACACCATATATTTT. Protein sequence: CASSFIGSGNTIYF. The chain has TRBV6-6 and TRBJ1-3; D not resolved. The CDR3 runs 14 residues. Trimming stripped 4 bases from V and 0 bases from J, with 7 bases between. Germline V gene lookup returns CDR1 MNHNY and CDR2 SVGAGI (reference sequence).

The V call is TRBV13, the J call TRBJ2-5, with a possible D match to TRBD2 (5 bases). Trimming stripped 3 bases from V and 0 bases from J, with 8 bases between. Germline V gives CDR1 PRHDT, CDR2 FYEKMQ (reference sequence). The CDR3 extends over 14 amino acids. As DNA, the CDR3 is TGTGCCAGCAGCTTCTCGGGGTACCAAGAGACCCAGTACTTC. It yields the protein CASSFSGYQETQYF.

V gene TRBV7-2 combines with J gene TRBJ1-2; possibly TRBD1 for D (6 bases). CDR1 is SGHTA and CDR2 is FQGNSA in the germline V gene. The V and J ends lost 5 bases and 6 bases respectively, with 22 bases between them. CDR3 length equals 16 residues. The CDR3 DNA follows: TGTGCCAGCAGCCCAGGGTTGGGGGCTAATGGAGATGGCTACACCTTC. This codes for CASSPGLGANGDGYTF.

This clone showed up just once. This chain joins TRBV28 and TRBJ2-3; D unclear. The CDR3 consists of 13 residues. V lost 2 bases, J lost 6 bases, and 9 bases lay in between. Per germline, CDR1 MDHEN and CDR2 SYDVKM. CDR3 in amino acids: CASSLLPWDTQYF. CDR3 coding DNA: TGTGCCAGCAGTTTACTGCCTTGGGATACGCAGTATTTT.